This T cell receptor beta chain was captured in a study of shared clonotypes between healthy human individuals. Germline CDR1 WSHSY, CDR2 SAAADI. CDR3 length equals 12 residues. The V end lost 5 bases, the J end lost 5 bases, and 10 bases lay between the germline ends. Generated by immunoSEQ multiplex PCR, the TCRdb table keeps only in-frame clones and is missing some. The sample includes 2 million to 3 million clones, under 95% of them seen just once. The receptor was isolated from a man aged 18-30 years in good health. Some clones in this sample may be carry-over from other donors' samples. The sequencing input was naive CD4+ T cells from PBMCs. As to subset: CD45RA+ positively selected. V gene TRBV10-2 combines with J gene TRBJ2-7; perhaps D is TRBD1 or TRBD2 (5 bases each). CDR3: CASSKGSNEQYF. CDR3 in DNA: TGCGCCAGCAGTAAGGGGAGTAACGAGCAGTACTTC.